This TCR beta chain comes out of a study of blood T cell repertoires in COVID-19. Germline V gene lookup returns CDR1 LNHNV and CDR2 YYDKDF (reference sequence). V was clipped by 4 bases and J by 6 bases, with 12 bases between them. The CDR3 sequence is 14 residues long. TCRdb's table, derived via immunoSEQ multiplex PCR, lists solely in-frame clones and lacks some. Of roughly 100,000 clones listed, roughly 80% were seen once; the top ten hold roughly a fifth. What was sequenced was peripheral blood. The chain combines TRBV15 with TRBJ1-4, with TRBD1 as a possible D gene (6 bases). This receptor was taken from a woman aged 70 to 79 with acute or convalescent COVID-19. In nucleotides, the CDR3 is TGTGCCACCAGCACCCGGGACATTTATGAAAAACTGTTTTTT. Translating gives CATSTRDIYEKLFF.